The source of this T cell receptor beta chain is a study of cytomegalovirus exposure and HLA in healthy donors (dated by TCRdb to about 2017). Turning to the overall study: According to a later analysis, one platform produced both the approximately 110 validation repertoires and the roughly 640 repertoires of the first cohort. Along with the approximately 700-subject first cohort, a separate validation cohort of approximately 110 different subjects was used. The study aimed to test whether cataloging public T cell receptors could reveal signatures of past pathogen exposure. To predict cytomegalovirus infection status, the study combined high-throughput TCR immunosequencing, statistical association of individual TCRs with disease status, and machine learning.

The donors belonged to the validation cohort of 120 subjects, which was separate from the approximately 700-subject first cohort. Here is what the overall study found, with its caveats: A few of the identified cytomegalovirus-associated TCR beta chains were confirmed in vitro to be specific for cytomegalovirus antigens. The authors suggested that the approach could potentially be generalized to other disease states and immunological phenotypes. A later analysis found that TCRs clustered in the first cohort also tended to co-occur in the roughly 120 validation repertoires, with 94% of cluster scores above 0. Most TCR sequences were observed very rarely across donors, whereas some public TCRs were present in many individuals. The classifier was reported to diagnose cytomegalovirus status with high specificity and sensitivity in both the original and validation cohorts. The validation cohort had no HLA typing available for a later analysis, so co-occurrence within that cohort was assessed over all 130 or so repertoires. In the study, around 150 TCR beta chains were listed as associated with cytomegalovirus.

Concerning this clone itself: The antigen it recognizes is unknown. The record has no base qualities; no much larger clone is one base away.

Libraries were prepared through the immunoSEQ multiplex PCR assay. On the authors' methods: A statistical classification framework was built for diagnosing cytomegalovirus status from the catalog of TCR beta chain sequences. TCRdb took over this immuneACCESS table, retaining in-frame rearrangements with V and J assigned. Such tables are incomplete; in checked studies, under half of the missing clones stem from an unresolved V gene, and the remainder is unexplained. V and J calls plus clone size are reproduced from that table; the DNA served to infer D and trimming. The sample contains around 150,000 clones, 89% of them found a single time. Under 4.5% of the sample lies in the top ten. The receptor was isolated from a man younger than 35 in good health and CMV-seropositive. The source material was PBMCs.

The CDR3 loop reads CASSAHRDGYGYTF. The DNA sequence follows: TGTGCCAGCAGTGCACACAGGGACGGCTATGGCTACACCTTC. Here the chain combines TRBV6-4 and TRBJ1-2; the D gene is perhaps TRBD1, from 6 matching bases. CDR1 and CDR2 are drawn from the germline V gene: MRHNA, SNTAGT. The CDR3 has 14 amino acids, counting the end cysteine and phenylalanine. The retained sequence is limited to the CDR3, 42 bases, with the frame set at the first base. V is shortened by 4 bases, J by 4 bases, and the region joining them spans 13 bases.